This is a list of T cell receptor beta chains from one sample in a study of blood T cells in healthy people across ages. In TCRdb, the 5' RACE reads were re-called with MiXCR into one record per CDR3 protein. This sample yields over 600,000 distinct CDR3 sequences, of which more than 50% are seen a single time; roughly 25% belongs to the top ten. Sequenced sample: blood. The receptors originated from a man in his forties or fifties in good health. CDR3s include the opening cysteine and the closing phenylalanine or tryptophan. D genes are given only for firm matches. Rows give clone size only sometimes, using once, few, many, or a class for an expanded clone.

>TRBD1|TRBJ1-5|.|TRBV25-1
CASIGQGNQPQHF
TGTGCCAGCATTGGACAGGGCAATCAGCCCCAGCATTTT
>TRBD2|TRBJ2-1|.|TRBV7-3
CASSLSGRAGRYNEQFF
TGTGCCAGCAGCCTTAGCGGGAGGGCCGGCCGTTACAATGAGCAGTTCTTC
>.|TRBJ2-7|few|TRBV7-7
CASSPVGQGNEQYF
TGTGCCAGCAGCCCCGTGGGGCAGGGGAACGAGCAGTACTTC
>TRBD1|TRBJ1-2|once|TRBV29-1
CSVVPSFVGTRTGDGYTF
TGCAGCGTTGTGCCGTCATTCGTGGGGACCAGGACAGGGGACGGCTACACCTTC
>.|TRBJ1-1|.|TRBV2
CASRAPDRGWTAEAFF
TGTGCCAGCAGGGCCCCTGACAGAGGCTGGACAGCTGAAGCTTTCTTT
>.|TRBJ2-1|.|TRBV28
CASRGYRASGEQFF
TGTGCCAGCAGGGGGTATAGGGCGAGTGGCGAGCAGTTCTTC
>TRBD1|TRBJ2-1|.|TRBV6-6
CAVKETGQGYNEQFF
TGTGCCGTAAAAGAAACGGGACAGGGATACAATGAGCAGTTCTTC
>TRBD1|TRBJ2-5|few|TRBV20-1
CSAITGTGGFETQYF
TGCAGTGCTATCACCGGGACAGGGGGTTTCGAGACCCAGTACTTC
>TRBD1|TRBJ1-2|.|TRBV20-1
CSARNRQGRYGYTF
TGCAGTGCTAGGAATCGACAGGGGAGGTATGGCTACACCTTC
>.|TRBJ2-3|.|TRBV4-2
CASSQDPIDTQYF
TGTGCCAGCAGCCAAGATCCCATAGATACGCAGTATTTT
>TRBD1|TRBJ2-4|few|TRBV10-3
CAISDYPGTVNIQYF
TGTGCCATCAGTGATTATCCCGGGACAGTTAACATTCAGTACTTC
>.|TRBJ2-3|.|TRBV20-1
CSARLRRGDSLTDTQYF
TGCAGTGCTAGATTGAGACGCGGAGACTCCCTCACAGATACGCAGTATTTT
>.|TRBJ2-7|.|TRBV20-1
CSARDGIQGFNEQYF
TGCAGTGCTAGAGATGGGATCCAGGGTTTCAACGAGCAGTACTTC
>.|TRBJ2-6|.|TRBV4-2
CASSQDGLASGANVLTF
TGTGCCAGCAGCCAAGATGGTCTCGCTTCTGGGGCCAACGTCCTGACTTTC
>.|TRBJ2-1|.|TRBV28
CASSQSGISYGNEQFF
TGTGCCAGCAGCCAATCCGGGATCTCGTACGGGAATGAGCAGTTCTTC
>.|TRBJ1-2|.|TRBV9
CASSARDYYGYTF
TGTGCCAGCAGCGCCAGGGACTACTATGGCTACACCTTC
>.|TRBJ2-1|.|TRBV29-1
CSVDRAEYNEQFF
TGCAGCGTTGACCGGGCAGAATACAATGAGCAGTTCTTC
>.|TRBJ1-2|once|TRBV7-2
CASSLKIGHTETLYGYTF
TGTGCCAGCAGCTTAAAGATTGGACATACGGAGACCCTATATGGCTACACCTTC
>.|TRBJ1-2|.|TRBV12-3/TRBV12-4
CASSLSPGRNYGYTF
TGTGCCAGCAGTTTATCCCCAGGGAGGAACTATGGCTACACCTTC
>.|TRBJ1-2|.|TRBV7-2
CASSPGGGSGYTF
TGTGCCAGCAGCCCGGGGGGGGGGAGCGGCTACACCTTC
>TRBD2|TRBJ2-3|.|TRBV6-2/TRBV6-3
CASIPAGSTDTQYF
TGTGCCAGCATCCCAGCGGGAAGCACAGATACGCAGTATTTT
>.|TRBJ2-5|.|TRBV28
CASSGRTQYVETQYF
TGTGCCAGCAGCGGCCGGACCCAATATGTGGAGACCCAGTACTTC
>.|TRBJ2-1|.|TRBV27
CASGWTMYNEQFF
TGTGCCAGCGGATGGACAATGTACAATGAGCAGTTCTTC
>.|TRBJ2-7|many|TRBV27
CASSLSGPNYEQYF
TGTGCCAGCAGTTTATCGGGACCGAACTACGAGCAGTACTTC
>.|TRBJ2-1|.|TRBV21-1
CASSTHSDRLYNEQFF
TGTGCCAGCAGCACTCACTCGGACAGGTTATACAATGAGCAGTTCTTC
>.|TRBJ1-4|.|TRBV6-6
CASTPGPNEKLFF
TGTGCCAGCACTCCGGGACCTAATGAAAAACTGTTTTTT
>.|TRBJ2-5|.|TRBV20-1
CSARGGLQETQYF
TGCAGTGCTAGAGGCGGGCTCCAAGAGACCCAGTACTTC
>TRBD1|TRBJ1-5|few|TRBV3-1
CASSQSSRGSNQPQHF
TGTGCCAGCAGCCAGTCAAGCAGGGGGAGCAATCAGCCCCAGCATTTT
>.|TRBJ2-3|.|TRBV5-5
CASSKTEEFADTQYF
TGTGCCAGCAGCAAGACAGAGGAGTTCGCAGATACGCAGTATTTT
>TRBD1|TRBJ1-5|.|TRBV7-9
CASSLYGTGGGNQPQHF
TGTGCCAGCAGCTTATATGGTACAGGGGGCGGGAATCAGCCCCAGCATTTT
>TRBD2|TRBJ2-1|.|TRBV7-9
CASSFKWAGGPDEQFF
TGTGCCAGCAGCTTTAAGTGGGCGGGGGGACCCGATGAGCAGTTCTTC
>TRBD1|TRBJ1-5|.|TRBV29-1
CSVTLTGGGNQPQHF
TGCAGCGTAACACTGACAGGGGGTGGCAATCAGCCCCAGCATTTT
>TRBD2|TRBJ2-3|.|TRBV6-6
CASSYSTSGGADTQYF
TGTGCCAGCAGTTACTCTACTAGCGGGGGGGCTGATACGCAGTATTTT